The next 5 T cell receptor beta chains were all read from a single sample in a study of T cells in localized non-small cell lung cancer. Profiled with immunoSEQ multiplex PCR; TCRdb holds only in-frame clones, not every one. The profile shows roughly 72,000 clones, about 86% of them singletons. The specimen was peripheral blood, collected before any cancer treatment. The receptors were sampled from a male donor aged 60 or older with stage III squamous cell lung carcinoma.

CDR3: CSPWGGYTF. In DNA, the CDR3 is TGCAGCCCCTGGGGTGGCTACACCTTC. V gene TRBV29-1 combines with J gene TRBJ1-2; no clear D gene. This CDR3 spans 9 amino acids. Trimming left V 8 bases short and J 7 bases short, with 8 bases between. Looked up from germline, CDR1 is SQVTM and CDR2 is ANQGSEA.

This chain connects TRBV11-1 to TRBJ1-1; D is unclear. This CDR3 has 13 residues. In germline, CDR1 is SGHAT, CDR2 FQDESV (reference sequence). Trimming shortened V by 3 bases and J by 5 bases, and 10 bases separated the two germline ends. The CDR3 protein is CASSFKGVTEAFF. The CDR3 region has the DNA TGTGCCAGCAGCTTTAAGGGAGTAACTGAAGCTTTCTTT.

The rearrangement uses TRBV7-2 and TRBJ1-5; 7 bases line up with TRBD1. The CDR3 spans 14 residues. Germline V CDR1 and CDR2: SGHTA, FQGNSA. Trimming at V came to 5 bases and at J to 4 bases, leaving 5 bases not matched to a gene. CDR3 DNA: TGTGCCAGCAGCCCTCGACAGGGAAATCAGCCCCAGCATTTT. As protein: CASSPRQGNQPQHF.

This chain links TRBV7-6 with TRBJ1-1; TRBD1 is a possible D gene (5 bases). The CDR3 is made up of 13 amino acids. Germline CDR1 reads SGHVS; CDR2 reads FNYEAQ. Deletions cut 3 bases from V and 4 bases from J, with 9 bases between. As DNA, the CDR3 is TGTGCCAGCAGCTTTCTGGGGGGCACTGAAGCTTTCTTT. As protein: CASSFLGGTEAFF.

V is TRBV5-1 and J is TRBJ1-1; D is unclear. Trimming cost V 3 bases and J 1 base, with 13 bases left between them. In germline, CDR1 is SGHRS, CDR2 YFSETQ. The CDR3 length is 15 residues. In nucleotides, the CDR3 is TGCGCCAGCAGCTCGCGCGGCAAGGAGAACACTGAAGCTTTCTTT. Translating gives CASSSRGKENTEAFF.